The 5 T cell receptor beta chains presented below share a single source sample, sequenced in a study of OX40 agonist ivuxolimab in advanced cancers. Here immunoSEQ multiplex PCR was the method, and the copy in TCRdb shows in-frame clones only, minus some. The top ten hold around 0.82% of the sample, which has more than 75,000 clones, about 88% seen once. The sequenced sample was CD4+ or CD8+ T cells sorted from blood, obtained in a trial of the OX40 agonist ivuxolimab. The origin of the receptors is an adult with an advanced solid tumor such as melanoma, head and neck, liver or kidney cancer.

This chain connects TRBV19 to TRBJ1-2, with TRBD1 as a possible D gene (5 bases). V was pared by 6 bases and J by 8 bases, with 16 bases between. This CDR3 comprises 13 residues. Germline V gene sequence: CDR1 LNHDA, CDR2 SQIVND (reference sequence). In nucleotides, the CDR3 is TGTGCCAGTAGGCGGGACGGTGGGTACGGCTACACCTTC. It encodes CASRRDGGYGYTF.

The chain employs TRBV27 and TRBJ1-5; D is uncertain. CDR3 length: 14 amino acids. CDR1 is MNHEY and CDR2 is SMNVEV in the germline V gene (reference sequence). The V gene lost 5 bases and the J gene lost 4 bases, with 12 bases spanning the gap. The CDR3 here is CASSLTSLNQPQHF. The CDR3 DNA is TGTGCCAGCAGTCTGACTAGTCTAAATCAGCCCCAGCATTTT.

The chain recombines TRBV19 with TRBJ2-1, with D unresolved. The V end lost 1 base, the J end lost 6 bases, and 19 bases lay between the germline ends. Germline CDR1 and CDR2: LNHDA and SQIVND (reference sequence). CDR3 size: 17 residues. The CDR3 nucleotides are TGTGCCAGTAGTATAGTACACCTTCGGGCCTCGAGCAATGAGCAGTTCTTC. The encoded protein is CASSIVHLRASSNEQFF.

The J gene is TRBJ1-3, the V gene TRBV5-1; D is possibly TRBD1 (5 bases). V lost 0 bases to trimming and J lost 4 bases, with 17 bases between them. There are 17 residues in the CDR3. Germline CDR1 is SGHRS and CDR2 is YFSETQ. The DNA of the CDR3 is TGCGCCAGCAGCTTGGCGACTTCCAGGGTCTCAGGAAACACCATATATTTT. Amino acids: CASSLATSRVSGNTIYF.

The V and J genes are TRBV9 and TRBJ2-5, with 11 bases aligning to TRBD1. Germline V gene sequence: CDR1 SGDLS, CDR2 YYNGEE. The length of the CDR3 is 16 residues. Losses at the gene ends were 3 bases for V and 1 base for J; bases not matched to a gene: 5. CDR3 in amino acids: CASSEAGQGVQETQYF. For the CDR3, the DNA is TGTGCCAGCAGCGAAGCGGGACAGGGGGTCCAAGAGACCCAGTACTTC.